These T cell receptor beta chains were read from a single sample in a study of CD8 T cells in ankylosing spondylitis. MiXCR was run by TCRdb on the 5' RACE reads, yielding one entry per CDR3 protein. Among 270,000 or so distinct CDR3 sequences, 15% to 20% were seen once, and the ten largest hold around a third. The sample consisted of blood, either unsorted or a sorted T cell fraction (not recorded which). These receptors came from a male donor with ankylosing spondylitis or in good health (not recorded which). The CDR3 runs from the conserved cysteine through the conserved F or W. A D gene is named only where the DNA matches it firmly. Size values are once, few and many counts, or a class for expanded clones, and some rows have none.

len	v_gene	j_gene	abundance	d_gene	CDR3aa	CDR3nt
14	TRBV3-1	TRBJ2-4	NA	TRBD2	CASSPKTSTHIQYF	TGTGCCAGCAGCCCAAAGACTAGCACTCACATTCAGTACTTC
17	TRBV7-8	TRBJ2-1	many	TRBD2	CASSPKRGGGLLDEQFF	TGTGCCAGCAGCCCCAAACGGGGCGGGGGACTTTTAGATGAGCAGTTCTTC
16	TRBV29-1	TRBJ2-1	NA	TRBD2	CSVEYIERETYNEQFF	TGCAGCGTTGAATACATTGAGCGGGAGACCTACAATGAGCAGTTCTTC
14	TRBV9	TRBJ2-7	many	TRBD2	CASSVTSGSPEQYF	TGTGCCAGCAGCGTAACTAGCGGGAGTCCCGAGCAGTACTTC
14	TRBV20-1	TRBJ2-1	NA	NA	CSARDPEDYNEQFF	TGCAGTGCTAGAGATCCAGAGGACTACAATGAGCAGTTCTTC
16	TRBV4-2	TRBJ2-7	few	NA	CASSQSLSAGIYEQYF	TGTGCCAGCAGCCAATCCCTTTCTGCAGGGATCTACGAGCAGTACTTC
13	TRBV20-1	TRBJ2-7	NA	NA	CSARLVDYYEQYF	TGCAGTGCTAGACTAGTGGACTACTACGAGCAGTACTTC
13	TRBV29-1	TRBJ2-7	once	NA	CSVRDSGLPEQYF	TGCAGCGTTAGGGACAGCGGGCTCCCCGAGCAGTACTTC
14	TRBV27	TRBJ2-1	NA	TRBD2	CASSLGSSGFEQFF	TGTGCCAGCAGTTTAGGGTCTAGCGGGTTTGAGCAGTTCTTC
20	TRBV5-1	TRBJ2-2	many	NA	CASSPDAPYWDLANTGELFF	TGCGCCAGCAGCCCCGATGCCCCCTACTGGGATCTCGCGAACACCGGGGAGCTGTTTTTT
14	TRBV29-1	TRBJ2-1	many	TRBD2	CSVPQREFPNEQFF	TGCAGCGTGCCCCAGCGGGAGTTCCCCAATGAGCAGTTCTTC
15	TRBV7-8	TRBJ2-1	NA	NA	CASSLDLGLYNEQFF	TGTGCCAGCAGCTTGGATCTCGGGCTGTACAATGAGCAGTTCTTC
16	TRBV18	TRBJ2-3	once	NA	CASSPVTSRVTDTQYF	TGTGCCAGCTCACCAGTAACCAGCAGGGTTACAGATACGCAGTATTTT
17	TRBV20-1	TRBJ2-7	NA	NA	CSARDSFGRERPYEQYF	TGCAGTGCTAGAGATAGTTTTGGTCGGGAGAGGCCCTACGAGCAGTACTTC
14	TRBV9	TRBJ2-1	few	TRBD2	CASTPGLGLAEQFF	TGTGCCAGCACCCCGGGACTAGGTCTCGCTGAGCAGTTCTTC
14	TRBV6-2/TRBV6-3	TRBJ2-7	few	TRBD1	CASSRPQGAWEQYF	TGTGCCAGCAGCAGGCCACAGGGGGCGTGGGAGCAGTACTTC
16	TRBV28	TRBJ2-2	NA	NA	CASSLLREGGAGELFF	TGTGCCAGCAGTTTACTCCGGGAAGGTGGTGCCGGGGAGCTGTTTTTT
17	TRBV7-9	TRBJ2-5	many	TRBD2	CASSLGSSGELEETQYF	TGTGCCAGCAGCTTAGGTTCTAGCGGGGAGCTCGAGGAGACCCAGTACTTC
13	TRBV24-1	TRBJ2-1	NA	NA	CATSVGERGEQFF	TGTGCCACCAGTGTGGGGGAAAGGGGTGAGCAGTTCTTC
14	TRBV6-5	TRBJ1-4	NA	NA	CASSYGFGDEKLFF	TGTGCCAGCAGTTACGGGTTTGGGGACGAAAAACTGTTTTTT
17	TRBV20-1	TRBJ2-1	few	NA	CSGDPGPGSALWNEQFF	TGCAGTGGAGACCCGGGACCCGGATCGGCTTTGTGGAATGAGCAGTTCTTC
14	TRBV29-1	TRBJ2-5	many	TRBD2	CSVEAGDGQETQYF	TGCAGCGTTGAGGCGGGAGATGGACAAGAGACCCAGTACTTC
14	TRBV9	TRBJ2-4	many	NA	CASSSGHDQNIQYF	TGTGCCAGCAGCTCCGGACACGACCAAAACATTCAGTACTTC
15	TRBV7-6	TRBJ2-2	NA	NA	CASSSNSGNTGELFF	TGTGCCAGCAGCTCAAATAGCGGGAACACCGGGGAGCTGTTTTTT
15	TRBV28	TRBJ1-1	few	TRBD1	CASSLLGQPNTEAFF	TGTGCCAGCAGTTTACTGGGACAGCCGAACACTGAAGCTTTCTTT
19	TRBV9	TRBJ2-5	few	TRBD2	CASSGGTPDQREGRETQYF	TGTGCCAGCAGCGGCGGGACACCAGATCAGCGGGAGGGCCGTGAGACCCAGTACTTC
13	TRBV29-1	TRBJ2-1	few	TRBD2	CSVVAGGPVEQFF	TGCAGCGTGGTAGCGGGAGGGCCGGTTGAGCAGTTCTTC
16	TRBV21-1	TRBJ2-7	NA	NA	CASSKPQGQGAREQYF	TGTGCCAGCAGCAAACCGCAGGGACAGGGGGCGAGGGAGCAGTACTTC
14	TRBV20-1	TRBJ2-1	NA	NA	CSARPQGLYNEQFF	TGCAGTGCCAGACCTCAGGGGTTATACAATGAGCAGTTCTTC
12	TRBV29-1	TRBJ2-7	few	NA	CSVEGDPHEQYF	TGCAGCGTTGAAGGGGATCCGCACGAGCAGTACTTC
15	TRBV12-3/TRBV12-4	TRBJ2-2	NA	NA	CASSLNSDLTGELFF	TGTGCCAGCAGTTTGAATTCGGACCTCACCGGGGAGCTGTTTTTT
13	TRBV29-1	TRBJ2-3	NA	TRBD2	CSGRLAETDTQYF	TGCAGCGGCAGACTAGCGGAAACAGATACGCAGTATTTT
15	TRBV28	TRBJ2-7	NA	NA	CASRNRDHDSYEQYF	TGTGCCAGCAGAAACAGGGATCACGACTCCTACGAGCAGTACTTC
13	TRBV12-3/TRBV12-4	TRBJ2-1	few	NA	CASSQGTYNEQFF	TGTGCCAGCAGCCAAGGGACTTACAATGAGCAGTTCTTC
15	TRBV3-1	TRBJ2-7	NA	TRBD2	CASSQESSGNLEQYF	TGTGCCAGCAGCCAAGAGTCAAGCGGGAATCTCGAGCAGTACTTC
14	TRBV6-5	TRBJ2-2	NA	NA	CASSHGQYTGELFF	TGTGCCAGCAGTCACGGACAGTACACCGGGGAGCTGTTTTTT
14	TRBV7-9	TRBJ1-5	NA	NA	CASSVGGVNQPQHF	TGTGCCAGCAGCGTAGGAGGCGTCAATCAGCCCCAGCATTTT
17	TRBV4-3	TRBJ2-1	few	TRBD1	CASSQDRTGASYNEQFF	TGCGCCAGCAGCCAAGATCGGACAGGGGCCTCCTACAATGAGCAGTTCTTC
14	TRBV12-3/TRBV12-4	TRBJ2-7	many	NA	CASSLVEGPYEQYF	TGTGCCAGCAGTTTAGTTGAGGGACCCTACGAGCAGTACTTC
14	TRBV7-9	TRBJ2-2	NA	NA	CASSVTTNTGELFF	TGTGCCAGCAGTGTGACTACGAACACCGGGGAGCTGTTTTTT
14	TRBV29-1	TRBJ2-7	once	TRBD1	CSVSPRDRGYEQYF	TGCAGCGTCTCGCCTCGGGACAGGGGTTACGAGCAGTACTTC
13	TRBV5-4	TRBJ2-3	NA	NA	CASSLWGIGTQYF	TGTGCCAGCAGCTTGTGGGGGATCGGGACGCAGTATTTT
16	TRBV21-1	TRBJ2-3	few	NA	CASSPPARTSTDTQYF	TGTGCCAGCAGCCCACCGGCACGGACTAGCACAGATACGCAGTATTTT
14	TRBV5-1	TRBJ2-7	few	TRBD2	CASSLAASGYEQYF	TGCGCCAGCAGCTTGGCTGCTAGCGGCTACGAGCAGTACTTC
16	TRBV6-1	TRBJ2-1	once	TRBD1	CARSEMTGGLGNEQFF	TGTGCCAGGAGTGAAATGACAGGGGGCTTAGGCAATGAGCAGTTCTTC
16	TRBV7-2	TRBJ2-1	NA	TRBD1	CASSLRDRGYYNEQFF	TGTGCCAGCAGCTTACGGGACAGGGGATACTACAATGAGCAGTTCTTC